One sample yielded the 26 T cell receptor beta chains listed below, sequenced in a study of beta chain features in type 1 diabetes. Since all of the isolated RNA was reverse transcribed, expressed TCRB transcripts were what got sequenced. The repertoire was sequenced with immunoSEQ multiplex PCR; TCRdb's copy has only in-frame clones and lacks some. This table holds under 45,000 clones, 50% found once. Sequenced material: stem cell memory CD4+ T cells from blood. Receptor source: a woman between 25 and 40 years old in good health.

The chain carries TRBV18 and TRBJ2-3, with TRBD1 matching over 12 bases. The CDR3 contains 15 residues. J gave up 4 bases and V 6 bases, and 5 bases lay outside the gene matches. In germline, CDR1 is KGHSH, CDR2 LQKENI. The CDR3 reads CASSFGTGGSDTQYF. In DNA, the CDR3 is TGTGCCAGCTCGTTTGGGACAGGGGGCTCAGATACGCAGTATTTT.

In nucleotides, the CDR3 is TGTGCCAGCTCACCCGTTAGCACAGATACGCAGTATTTT. Its protein is CASSPVSTDTQYF. This rearrangement joins TRBV18 to TRBJ2-3; D not resolved. The CDR3 consists of 13 residues. CDR1 is KGHSH, CDR2 LQKENI, per germline. V was cut by 3 bases and J by 0 bases, with 4 bases left in between.

This clone was detected a few times. V usage is TRBV28 and J usage is TRBJ2-2, with a tentative D call TRBD1 (6 bases). Trimming took off 6 bases at V and 6 bases at J, with 11 bases between the two ends. CDR1 is MDHEN, CDR2 SYDVKM, per germline. The CDR3 has 13 residues. The CDR3 DNA follows: TGTGCCAGCAGACAGGGAATCTCCGGGGAGCTGTTTTTT. Its translation is CASRQGISGELFF.

V and J are TRBV18 and TRBJ2-7, with D perhaps TRBD2 (5 bases). V lost 2 bases and J 3 bases, leaving 23 bases between the germline ends. Germline V CDR1 and CDR2: KGHSH, LQKENI. The CDR3 length is 18 residues. CDR3: CASSPYQGLSNRYYEQYF. As DNA, the CDR3 is TGTGCCAGCTCACCATACCAAGGACTCTCAAACCGATACTACGAGCAGTACTTC.

The rearrangement joins TRBV9 to TRBJ2-5; 11 bases fit TRBD2. Germline assignment: CDR1 SGDLS and CDR2 YYNGEE. The CDR3 runs to 17 residues. V was pared by 0 bases and J by 2 bases, with 6 bases of the junction left unmatched. CDR3 in amino acids: CASSVGATSGEQETQYF. In DNA form, the CDR3 reads TGTGCCAGCAGCGTAGGCGCGACTAGCGGGGAACAAGAGACCCAGTACTTC. Full variable domain (missing parts from reference TRBV9 and TRBJ2-5): DSGVTQTPKHLITATGQRVTLRCSPRSGDLSVYWYQQSLDQGLQFLIQYYNGEERAKGNILERFSAQQFPDLHSELNLSSLELGDSALYFCASSVGATSGEQETQYFGPGTRLLVL.

The rearrangement links TRBV7-2 to TRBJ2-1; 8 bases are a match to TRBD2. With 2 bases clipped from V and 0 bases from J, the junction kept 3 bases outside the gene matches. This CDR3 contains 16 residues. Germline V lookup: CDR1 SGHTA, CDR2 FQGNSA. The chain's CDR3 is CASSLRSGSSYNEQFF. The CDR3 nucleotides read TGTGCCAGCAGCTTAAGGAGCGGGAGCTCCTACAATGAGCAGTTCTTC.

The chain recombines TRBV30 with TRBJ1-5; possible D gene TRBD1, 6 bases. Germline V CDR1 and CDR2: GTSNPN, SVGIG (reference sequence). The CDR3 length is 14 residues. The V end lost 3 bases, the J end lost 4 bases, and 13 bases lay between the germline ends. CDR3 in amino acids: CAWSVTGANQPQHF. The CDR3 DNA reads as TGTGCCTGGAGCGTGACAGGCGCGAATCAGCCCCAGCATTTT.

J is TRBJ2-3 and V is TRBV5-1, with 8 bases matching TRBD2. Germline V gene lookup returns CDR1 SGHRS and CDR2 YFSETQ. The CDR3 is 16 amino acids. V was clipped by 4 bases and J by 9 bases; unmatched bases: 16. The CDR3 DNA sequence: TGCGCCAGCAGCCCGATGAGCGGGGGACCCACGAGAACGCAGTATTTT. This codes for CASSPMSGGPTRTQYF.

This chain connects TRBV25-1 to TRBJ2-3; 7 bases are shared with TRBD2. The germline V gene encodes CDR1 MGHDK and CDR2 SYGVNS. J was trimmed by 4 bases and V by 3 bases; bases with no gene match: 7. The CDR3 sequence is 15 residues long. CDR3 loop: CASSEGRGWADTQYF. The CDR3 DNA follows: TGTGCCAGCAGTGAGGGGAGGGGATGGGCAGATACGCAGTATTTT.

The chain combines TRBV7-3 with TRBJ1-1; 11 positions agree with TRBD1. The CDR3 length is 15 residues. The V gene's germline CDR1 is SGHTA and CDR2 FQGTGA. J was trimmed by 4 bases and V by 3 bases; bases with no gene match: 4. The CDR3 loop reads CASSFSGTGGTEAFF. CDR3 in DNA: TGTGCCAGCAGCTTCTCCGGGACAGGGGGCACTGAAGCTTTCTTT.

The gene calls are TRBV7-9 and TRBJ2-6; the D gene is possibly TRBD1 (6 bases). Germline loops: CDR1 SEHNR, CDR2 FQNEAQ (reference sequence). This CDR3 is 17 amino acids long. V lost 0 bases and J lost 0, with 9 bases in between. The CDR3 reads CASSLAGAFSGANVLTF. The CDR3 DNA follows: TGTGCCAGCAGCTTAGCGGGGGCCTTCTCTGGGGCCAACGTCCTGACTTTC.

This clone has only a few counts. V usage is TRBV5-4 and J usage is TRBJ2-3; a weak D match, TRBD1 (5 bases). Trimming pared 4 bases from V and 5 bases from J, leaving 8 bases between. The germline gives CDR1 SGHNT, CDR2 YYREEE (reference sequence). The CDR3 covers 12 residues. CDR3 DNA: TGTGCCAGCAGCGACAGTCGAGATACGCAGTATTTT. Amino acids: CASSDSRDTQYF.

The chain couples TRBV18 to TRBJ1-3, with 8 bases fitting TRBD1. This CDR3 spans 16 amino acids. CDR1 and CDR2 from the germline V gene are KGHSH and LQKENI. V gave up 4 bases and J gave up 0 bases; unmatched junction bases: 5. In DNA, the CDR3 is TGTGCCAGCTCACAGGACAGGGCACTCTCTGGAAACACCATATATTTT. Residues: CASSQDRALSGNTIYF.

V and J are TRBV7-2 and TRBJ2-7; the match to TRBD1 covers 10 bases. The trim removed 5 bases at V and 12 bases at J, leaving 7 bases unmatched. The CDR3 runs 12 residues. CDR1 and CDR2 (germline): SGHTA, FQGNSA. The CDR3 loop is CASSRAGTGAYF. In nucleotides, the CDR3 is TGTGCCAGCAGCAGGGCAGGGACAGGGGCGTACTTC.

V and J are TRBV14 and TRBJ2-2, with 8 nucleotides matching TRBD2. V lost 3 bases and J lost 0; bases outside the gene matches: 12. The CDR3 extends over 19 amino acids. CDR1 SGHDN and CDR2 FVKESK come from the germline V gene. CDR3 sequence: CASSQGLGGMVANTGELFF. DNA of the CDR3: TGTGCCAGCAGCCAGGGACTAGGCGGAATGGTCGCGAACACCGGGGAGCTGTTTTTT.

V and J are TRBV7-2 and TRBJ1-1, with D possibly matching TRBD1 (5 bases). The CDR3 runs to 13 residues. Trimming stripped 6 bases from V and 4 bases from J, with 12 bases between. Per germline, CDR1 SGHTA and CDR2 FQGNSA. Written as DNA, the CDR3 is TGTGCCAGCAGGCCGGGGGGGGGCACTGAAGCTTTCTTT. It encodes CASRPGGGTEAFF.

The CDR3 coding sequence is TGTGCCAGCAGCTTAGGCTCCACTTCAACTAATGAAAAACTGTTTTTT. Its protein is CASSLGSTSTNEKLFF. J is TRBJ1-4 and V is TRBV13; unclear D gene. The V gene's germline CDR1 is PRHDT and CDR2 FYEKMQ (reference sequence). V was pared by 0 bases and J by 0 bases, with 8 bases between. CDR3 length equals 16 residues.

The rearrangement links TRBV25-1 to TRBJ1-5; 9 nucleotides agree with TRBD1. Germline assignment: CDR1 MGHDK and CDR2 SYGVNS. Trimming at V came to 2 bases and at J to 3 bases, leaving 5 bases not matched to a gene. CDR3 size: 16 residues. CDR3 residues: CASSEGGQGFNQPQHF. CDR3 coding DNA: TGTGCCAGCAGTGAAGGGGGACAGGGCTTCAATCAGCCCCAGCATTTT.

The CDR3 DNA reads as TGTGCCAGCAGTTTTGCGGACAGGGGTTCTGAAAAACTGTTTTTT. Translated, it gives CASSFADRGSEKLFF. The V gene is TRBV28, the J gene TRBJ1-4; TRBD1 matches 9 bases. Germline assignment: CDR1 MDHEN and CDR2 SYDVKM. CDR3 length equals 15 residues. With V trimmed by 3 bases and J by 7 bases, 6 bases remained unmatched.

Turning to this clone: At one end the junction does not follow the germline gene, possibly because of a read error. The chain employs TRBV7-2 and TRBJ2-3; 8 positions match TRBD2. CDR1 SGHTA and CDR2 FQGNSA come from the germline V gene. The CDR3 sequence is 17 residues long. The CDR3: CAGSSLGAGARTDTQYF. The CDR3 DNA follows: TGTGCCGGCAGCTCTCTGGGAGCGGGAGCTCGCACAGATACGCAGTATTTT.

This clone was detected a few times. V usage is TRBV7-9 and J usage is TRBJ2-3, with TRBD2 matching 10 bases. Germline-derived CDR1 and CDR2 are SEHNR and FQNEAQ (reference sequence). The V and J ends lost 0 bases and 10 bases, in that order; junction bases with no gene match: 7. The CDR3 covers 15 residues. Here the CDR3 DNA reads TGTGCCAGCAGCTTAGCGCCTAGCGGGAGACCTCCGCAGTATTTT. This sequence encodes CASSLAPSGRPPQYF.

This clone turned up a few times. This chain links TRBV6-1 with TRBJ1-5; possibly TRBD1 for D (5 bases). CDR3 size: 16 residues. Germline V gene data show CDR1 as MNHNS and CDR2 as SASEGT. V shed 4 bases and J shed 5 bases, with 18 bases lying between them. The CDR3: CASSGSSRGRDQPQHF. In DNA, the CDR3 is TGTGCCAGCAGTGGCTCCAGCCGGGGGAGGGATCAGCCCCAGCATTTT.

The chain employs TRBV7-6 and TRBJ2-7, with D possibly matching TRBD1 (6 bases). The CDR3 has 15 residues. V was cut by 3 bases and J by 0 bases, with 12 bases left in between. Germline lookup yields CDR1 SGHVS and CDR2 FNYEAQ. CDR3: CASSLRTDPSYEQYF. CDR3 nucleotide sequence: TGTGCCAGCAGCTTGCGGACAGACCCCTCCTACGAGCAGTACTTC.

This clone was counted only a few times. The chain recombines TRBV19 with TRBJ1-1; D perhaps matches TRBD1 (5 bases). Between the trimmed V and J ends, which lost 3 bases and 3 bases, there was a span of 8 bases. Germline assignment: CDR1 LNHDA and CDR2 SQIVND (reference sequence). The CDR3 length is 13 residues. For the CDR3, the DNA is TGTGCCAGTAGTATCACGGGGGACACTGAAGCTTTCTTT. Translation gives CASSITGDTEAFF.

The chain combines TRBV19 with TRBJ2-1; 9 bases agree with TRBD1. This CDR3 region has 14 residues. V lost 10 bases, J lost 7 bases, and 11 bases stayed unmatched. Germline values: CDR1 LNHDA, CDR2 SQIVND (reference sequence). CDR3 nucleotides: TGTGCCATTTCGGACAGGGGAGTGAGGAATGAGCAGTTCTTC. It yields the protein CAISDRGVRNEQFF.

The chain is built from TRBV7-3 and TRBJ2-1; the match to TRBD2 covers 7 bases. V lost 3 bases, J lost 2 bases, and 4 bases stayed unmatched. This CDR3 spans 15 amino acids. Looked up from germline, CDR1 is SGHTA and CDR2 is FQGTGA. The CDR3 here is CASSLRGSPYNEQFF. The DNA of the CDR3 is TGTGCCAGCAGCTTGCGGGGGAGCCCCTACAATGAGCAGTTCTTC. Full variable domain (outside the CDR3, taken from reference TRBV7-3 and TRBJ2-1): GAGVSQTPSNKVTEKGKYVELRCDPISGHTALYWYRQSLGQGPEFLIYFQGTGAADDSGLPNDRFFAVRPEGSVSTLKIQRTERGDSAVYLCASSLRGSPYNEQFFGPGTRLTVL.